The clone carrying this T cell receptor beta chain is medium-sized (0.01 to 0.1%) within its sample. Its target is unknown. This record belongs to a study of T-cell reconstitution after alpha-beta-depleted transplantation in children. Regarding the study as a whole: Where some patients showed high TCRbeta diversity at day 60, it came from recipient T cells and thymic progenitors that had survived. Two months or so post-transplant, alpha-beta T cells reportedly derived from several hundred expanded graft clones. When one year had passed after transplant, most T-cell counts and diversity came from newly produced T cells.

Researchers prepared the TCRbeta library using unique molecular identifiers, the study reports. TCRdb redid the calling of the PCR reads with MiXCR, one entry per CDR3 protein. The profile shows about 70,000 distinct CDR3 sequences, under 13% of them singletons. The V gene's germline CDR1 is MDHEN and CDR2 SYDVKM. Trimming removed 4 bases from V and 4 bases from J; junction bases left unmatched: 17. CDR3 length: 19 residues. V and J are TRBV28 and TRBJ2-3; TRBD2 agrees at 10 bases. Sequences were derived from PBMCs, sampled before TCRalphabeta/CD19-depleted stem cell transplant. This sequence was found in a boy younger than 18 with acute myeloid leukemia, due to receive a stem cell transplant. CDR3 region: CASSSSVLAGVGVADTQYF. The DNA of the CDR3 is TGTGCCAGCAGTTCCTCAGTGCTAGCGGGAGTTGGTGTAGCAGATACGCAGTATTTT.